This entry lists 20 T cell receptor beta chains sequenced from one sample in a study of T-cell memory formation after mild COVID-19. Each CDR3 protein gets one entry after TCRdb re-called the 5' RACE reads with MiXCR. The repertoire holds 350,000 or so distinct CDR3 sequences, with 20% to 25% as singletons. The sequenced material came from PBMCs or a T cell subset sorted from them (not recorded which). The receptors were sampled from a man between 18 and 29 years old who had mild COVID-19 (a few samples of this study predate the infection). Cell type and time point are not known.

J is TRBJ2-7 and V is TRBV12-3 or TRBV12-4; D is ambiguous. V was clipped by 3 bases and J by 2 bases, with 8 bases between them. This CDR3 has 13 residues. CDR3 loop: CASSFQPTYEQYF. The CDR3 DNA follows: TGTGCCAGCAGTTTCCAGCCCACCTACGAGCAGTACTTC.

This clonotype occurred a few times. The V and J genes are TRBV4-2 and TRBJ1-1; the match to TRBD1 covers 8 bases. The germline CDR1 and CDR2 sequences are LGHNA and YNFKEQ. The V gene end was trimmed by 0 bases and the J gene end by 10 bases; junction bases not matched to a gene: 13. The CDR3 extends over 16 amino acids. The CDR3 spells CASSQDYTQGVNGAFF. CDR3 nucleotides: TGTGCCAGCAGCCAAGATTATACACAGGGGGTTAACGGAGCTTTCTTT.

This clonotype was observed at least ten times. This chain joins TRBV7-3 and TRBJ2-1, with D possibly matching TRBD1 (5 bases). Germline V CDR1 and CDR2: SGHTA, FQGTGA. CDR3 length equals 13 residues. V was cut by 3 bases and J by 4 bases, with 7 bases left in between. CDR3 loop: CASSLGQYNEQFF. In DNA form, the CDR3 reads TGTGCCAGCAGCTTGGGGCAGTACAATGAGCAGTTCTTC.

V is TRBV9 and J is TRBJ2-7; 11 bases fit TRBD2. Germline values: CDR1 SGDLS, CDR2 YYNGEE. This CDR3 contains 14 residues. The ends lost 3 bases at V and 3 bases at J; junction bases unmatched: 2. The CDR3 DNA reads as TGTGCCAGCAGCGCGGGACTAGCGGACTACGAGCAGTACTTC. Protein sequence: CASSAGLADYEQYF.

This clonotype was picked up a small number of times. The CDR3 DNA reads TGTGCCAGCAGCGGCACGGGGGCGGCCGCAGAGGGCAAGACCTTC. Translating gives CASSGTGAAAEGKTF. The rearrangement uses TRBV7-3 and TRBJ1-2; D might be TRBD1 (6 bases). The CDR3 is 15 amino acids. Germline CDR1 SGHTA, CDR2 FQGTGA. V was cut by 5 bases and J by 14 bases, with 27 bases left in between. Complete variable domain (other parts from reference TRBV7-3 and TRBJ1-2): GAGVSQTPSNKVTEKGKYVELRCDPISGHTALYWYRQSLGQGPEFLIYFQGTGAADDSGLPNDRFFAVRPEGSVSTLKIQRTERGDSAVYLCASSGTGAAAEGKTFGSGTRLTVV.

The chain combines TRBV7-2 with TRBJ1-5; no clear D. This CDR3 region has 16 residues. V shed 1 base and J shed 0 bases, with 10 bases lying between them. Germline-derived CDR1 and CDR2 are SGHTA and FQGNSA. This CDR3 reads CASSLGMEYSNQPQHF. As DNA, the CDR3 is TGTGCCAGCAGCTTAGGGATGGAGTATAGCAATCAGCCCCAGCATTTT.

This clonotype occurred a few times. V gene TRBV6-6 combines with J gene TRBJ1-5; 11 nucleotides align to TRBD1. From germline, CDR1 is MNHNY and CDR2 SVGAGI (reference sequence). This CDR3 has 16 residues. V lost 8 bases and J lost 7; bases outside the gene matches: 13. CDR3 in DNA: TGTGCCAGCTCCTGGGGACAGGGGGGAGGTAGGCAGCCCCAGCATTTT. This encodes CASSWGQGGGRQPQHF.

J is TRBJ2-3 and V is TRBV2; no reliable D call. The germline V gene encodes CDR1 SNHLY and CDR2 FYNNEI. Trimming cost V 11 bases and J 4 bases, with 13 bases left between them. The CDR3 spans 12 residues. The CDR3 region has the DNA TGTGCCGGCCGTGGGCCATCAGATACGCAGTATTTT. This gives the protein CAGRGPSDTQYF.

The rearrangement uses TRBV11-2 and TRBJ1-5; no firm D call. CDR3 length equals 15 residues. CDR1 and CDR2 (germline): SGHAT, FQNNGV. Deletions cut 5 bases from V and 1 base from J, with 12 bases between. The CDR3 bases are TGTGCCAGCAGCCCAAACGGGCGGAGCAATCAGCCCCAGCATTTT. This codes for CASSPNGRSNQPQHF.

The chain is built from TRBV7-2 and TRBJ2-1; D is unresolved. The CDR3 has 13 amino acids. V dropped 2 bases and J dropped 12 bases, with 14 bases sitting between them. CDR1 and CDR2 from the germline V gene are SGHTA and FQGNSA. In DNA form, the CDR3 reads TGTGCCAGCAGCTTACGGCAGAAATTTGGGCAGTTCTTC. Amino acids: CASSLRQKFGQFF. Combining the CDR3 with reference TRBV7-2 and TRBJ2-1 gives the whole variable domain GAGVSQSPSNKVTEKGKDVELRCDPISGHTALYWYRQSLGQGLEFLIYFQGNSAPDKSGLPSDRFSAERTGGSVSTLTIQRTQQEDSAVYLCASSLRQKFGQFFGPGTRLTVL.

This clonotype was detected a few times. The chain carries TRBV2 and TRBJ2-3, with D possibly called TRBD1 or TRBD2 (8 bases each). CDR3 length: 15 amino acids. The V end lost 8 bases, the J end lost 3 bases, and 18 bases lay between the germline ends. The germline CDR1 and CDR2 sequences are SNHLY and FYNNEI. The CDR3 DNA reads TGTGCCAGCCCAGGACAGGGACTAGGTACAGATACGCAGTATTTT. It yields the protein CASPGQGLGTDTQYF. The complete variable domain, with remaining parts taken from reference TRBV2 and TRBJ2-3, reads EPEVTQTPSHQVTQMGQEVILRCVPISNHLYFYWYRQILGQKVEFLVSFYNNEISEKSEIFDDQFSVERPDGSNFTLKIRSTKLEDSAMYFCASPGQGLGTDTQYFGPGTRLTVL.

The V gene is TRBV27, the J gene TRBJ1-1; D is unclear. The CDR3 is made up of 14 amino acids. V dropped 2 bases and J dropped 2 bases, with 9 bases sitting between them. The germline CDR1 and CDR2 sequences are MNHEY and SMNVEV (reference sequence). The CDR3, as DNA: TGTGCCAGCAGTTTAGTTCGGCACAACACTGAAGCTTTCTTT. It is translated as CASSLVRHNTEAFF.

The chain couples TRBV12-3 or TRBV12-4 to TRBJ2-3, with 9 bases identical to TRBD2. CDR3 length equals 15 residues. J lost 2 bases, V lost 6 bases, and 6 bases had no gene match. CDR3 sequence: CASRRAGGPTDTQYF. CDR3 DNA: TGTGCCAGCAGGAGAGCGGGGGGCCCCACAGATACGCAGTATTTT.

This clonotype showed up just a few times. The V gene is TRBV12-3 or TRBV12-4, the J gene TRBJ1-5, with D possibly being TRBD1 (6 bases). The CDR3 sequence is 13 residues long. V was trimmed by 5 bases and J by 6 bases, leaving 11 bases between them. The CDR3 is CASSGTGSQPQHF. CDR3 bases: TGTGCCAGCAGTGGTACAGGGAGTCAGCCCCAGCATTTT.

Ten or more counts support this clonotype. The chain has TRBV5-6 and TRBJ2-7, with 7 bases that match TRBD1. Germline values: CDR1 SGHDT, CDR2 YYEEEE. This CDR3 has 16 residues. The trim removed 5 bases at V and 0 bases at J, leaving 11 bases unmatched. The DNA of the CDR3 is TGTGCCAGCAGTACCCTCGGACAGGCCAGCTCCTACGAGCAGTACGTC. Translated: CASSTLGQASSYEQYV.

The rearrangement uses TRBV4-3 and TRBJ2-1, with 14 positions matching TRBD2. This CDR3 has 17 amino acids. Trimming removed 4 bases from V and 1 base from J; junction bases left unmatched: 3. The V gene's germline CDR1 is LGHNA and CDR2 YSLEER. CDR3 nucleotides: TGCGCCAGCAGCCTGACTAGCGGGGGGGAGTCCTACAATGAGCAGTTCTTC. It encodes CASSLTSGGESYNEQFF.

The V call is TRBV9, the J call TRBJ2-3; TRBD2 aligns across 9 bases. The V and J ends lost 4 bases and 4 bases, in that order; junction bases with no gene match: 13. CDR3 length: 17 amino acids. The germline gives CDR1 SGDLS, CDR2 YYNGEE. CDR3: CASSPHGAGGYADTQYF. The CDR3 DNA is TGTGCCAGCAGCCCTCACGGGGCGGGGGGGTATGCAGATACGCAGTATTTT.

This chain connects TRBV7-9 to TRBJ1-4; D remains ambiguous. The CDR3 is made up of 14 amino acids. Trimming removed 3 bases at V and 1 base at J, with 6 bases between. Germline V gives CDR1 SEHNR, CDR2 FQNEAQ (reference sequence). The CDR3 DNA sequence: TGTGCCAGCAGCTTCGAGGGAACTAATGAAAAACTGTTTTTT. It translates to CASSFEGTNEKLFF.

The chain recombines TRBV7-3 with TRBJ2-2; D ambiguous. The CDR3 loop spans 13 amino acids. CDR1 and CDR2 (germline): SGHTA, FQGTGA. Trimming pared 8 bases from V and 6 bases from J, leaving 13 bases between. CDR3 region: CASAMHGAGELFF. CDR3 nucleotide sequence: TGTGCCAGCGCGATGCATGGGGCCGGGGAGCTGTTTTTT.

The gene calls are TRBV7-8 and TRBJ1-4; no clear D gene. The CDR3 has 15 amino acids. V was cut by 3 bases and J by 0 bases, with 8 bases left in between. Germline assignment: CDR1 SGHVS and CDR2 FQNEAQ. The DNA of the CDR3 is TGTGCCAGCAGCTTGCAAGGGACAACTAATGAAAAACTGTTTTTT. Translated: CASSLQGTTNEKLFF. The full variable domain, completed using reference TRBV7-8 and TRBJ1-4, is GAGVSQSPRYKVAKRGQDVALRCDPISGHVSLFWYQQALGQGPEFLTYFQNEAQLDKSGLPSDRFFAERPEGSVSTLKIQRTQQEDSAVYLCASSLQGTTNEKLFFGSGTQLSVL.